This T cell receptor beta chain was recorded in a study of Ad26.COV2.S vaccination and SARS-CoV-2 variants. Sequencing used immunoSEQ multiplex PCR; TCRdb keeps in-frame clones, though not all of them. The sample holds about 440,000 clones; less than 95% are singletons and the top ten take around 4.5%. The treatment was: some 19 received Ad26.COV2.S at low or high dose, single or two shots; about 5 received placebo; per-sample allocation not given. Sampling occurred on day 63 after the first vaccine or placebo injection. Trimming shortened V by 1 base and J by 5 bases, and 11 bases separated the two germline ends. Germline V gene lookup returns CDR1 LGHDT and CDR2 YNNKEL (reference sequence). CDR3 length: 14 residues.

The TCR originated in a person aged 18-60 years who received the Ad26.COV2.S COVID-19 vaccine or a placebo. Sequenced material: peripheral blood, taken in a trial of Ad26.COV2.S vaccine versus placebo. The chain combines TRBV3-1 (or the pseudogene TRBV3-2) with TRBJ1-1; D is perhaps TRBD1 (6 bases). The CDR3 DNA is TGTGCCAGCAGCCAAGCAAGGGGGGAGACTGAAGCTTTCTTT. This translates into CASSQARGETEAFF.